Shown below are 30 T cell receptor beta chains from a single sample sequenced in a study of T cells in Graves' hyperthyroidism and ophthalmopathy. There were TCR beta CDR3 regions amplified from RNA transcripts. First-round RT-PCR with HTBI primers amplified the TCR CDR3 region. MiXCR, applied by TCRdb to the multiplex PCR reads, yields one record per CDR3 protein. The sample consists of 250,000 to 300,000 distinct CDR3 sequences, about 14% of them appearing once. Material: blood. All receptors come from a woman aged 30 to 39 with Graves' hyperthyroidism that later progressed to Graves' ophthalmopathy.

This clonotype was counted between two and nine times. The gene calls are TRBV3-1 and TRBJ1-6; perhaps TRBD1 as D (6 bases). V was pared by 3 bases and J by 9 bases, with 27 bases between. Germline assignment: CDR1 LGHDT and CDR2 YNNKEL (reference sequence). CDR3 length: 19 amino acids. The CDR3 nucleotides read TGTGCCAGCAGCCATTCCCCCAGAGAATTATCGGGGGCGCGTTCACCCCTCCACTTT. As protein: CASSHSPRELSGARSPLHF.

This clonotype came up many times. The chain carries TRBV2 and TRBJ2-7; tentative D call: TRBD1 (5 bases). The CDR3 has 13 residues. The ends were cut back, 8 bases at V and 2 bases at J, with 13 bases in the middle. Per the germline V gene, CDR1 is SNHLY and CDR2 is FYNNEI. The CDR3 DNA follows: TGTGCCAGCGGCGCTGACAGCGCCTACGAGCAGTACTTC. It specifies CASGADSAYEQYF.

The table lists this clonotype with many counts. J is TRBJ2-1 and V is TRBV5-1, with D hard to call. The V gene lost 1 base and the J gene lost 5 bases, with 7 bases spanning the gap. The CDR3 contains 13 residues. Germline CDR1 reads SGHRS; CDR2 reads YFSETQ. CDR3 in amino acids: CASSLIRDNEQFF. CDR3 nucleotides: TGCGCCAGCAGCTTGATAAGGGACAATGAGCAGTTCTTC.

This clonotype turned up a few times. The V and J genes are TRBV7-3 and TRBJ2-2; D is possibly TRBD1 or TRBD2 (6 bases each). The CDR3 is made up of 15 amino acids. V was pared by 5 bases and J by 7 bases, with 17 bases between. The germline gives CDR1 SGHTA, CDR2 FQGTGA. The CDR3, as DNA: TGTGCCAGCAGCATTACAGGGACTCAAGGCGGGGAGCTGTTTTTT. It is translated as CASSITGTQGGELFF.

This clonotype was counted many times. The chain carries TRBV20-1 and TRBJ2-5; tentative D call: TRBD2 (5 bases). Germline V gives CDR1 DFQATT, CDR2 SNEGSKA (reference sequence). Trimming pared 3 bases from V and 4 bases from J, leaving 18 bases between. The length of the CDR3 is 15 residues. The CDR3 DNA follows: TGCAGTGCTAGTCCCCCTAAGGTGGGAGTAGAGACCCAGTACTTC. Amino acid sequence: CSASPPKVGVETQYF.

This clonotype showed up many times. This chain joins TRBV19 and TRBJ1-1, with D unresolved. Trimming left V 1 base short and J 1 base short, with 4 bases between. The germline V gene encodes CDR1 LNHDA and CDR2 SQIVND (reference sequence). The CDR3 runs to 13 residues. The DNA for the CDR3 is TGTGCCAGTAGTATAGCCGAGAACACTGAAGCTTTCTTT. Translation gives CASSIAENTEAFF. Supplemented by reference TRBV19 and TRBJ1-1, the full variable domain reads DGGITQSPKYLFRKEGQNVTLSCEQNLNHDAMYWYRQDPGQGLRLIYYSQIVNDFQKGDIAEGYSVSREKKESFPLTVTSAQKNPTAFYLCASSIAENTEAFFGQGTRLTVV.

The sample holds many counts of this clonotype. The J gene is TRBJ2-2, the V gene TRBV20-1; TRBD1 is a possible D gene (5 bases). Trimming took off 6 bases at V and 5 bases at J, with 13 bases between the two ends. CDR3 length: 13 residues. Germline V gene data show CDR1 as DFQATT and CDR2 as SNEGSKA (reference sequence). The CDR3 sequence: CSAEETVTGELFF. In nucleotides, the CDR3 is TGCAGTGCAGAAGAGACAGTAACCGGGGAGCTGTTTTTT.

This chain links TRBV11-2 with TRBJ2-7; TRBD2 aligns across 9 bases. The CDR3 length is 14 residues. Germline CDR1 and CDR2: SGHAT and FQNNGV. V lost 5 bases and J lost 5; bases outside the gene matches: 7. CDR3 bases: TGTGCCAGCAGCCCCCGCGGGGGGGCCCACGAGCAGTACTTC. Its translation is CASSPRGGAHEQYF. Combining the CDR3 with reference TRBV11-2 and TRBJ2-7 gives the whole variable domain EAGVAQSPRYKIIEKRQSVAFWCNPISGHATLYWYQQILGQGPKLLIQFQNNGVVDDSQLPKDRFSAERLKGVDSTLKIQPAKLEDSAVYLCASSPRGGAHEQYFGPGTRLTVT.

This clonotype was observed a few times. The V call is TRBV30, the J call TRBJ2-3, with 8 positions matching TRBD2. CDR3 length equals 13 residues. Looked up from germline, CDR1 is GTSNPN and CDR2 is SVGIG (reference sequence). The V gene end was trimmed by 8 bases and the J gene end by 2 bases; junction bases not matched to a gene: 6. The CDR3 loop reads CAGDGGATDTQYF. CDR3 coding DNA: TGTGCCGGGGACGGGGGGGCCACAGATACGCAGTATTTT.

In this sample, this clonotype turned up many times. The chain joins TRBV19 to TRBJ2-7, with TRBD2 matching 9 bases. The germline V gene has CDR1 LNHDA and CDR2 SQIVND (reference sequence). The length of the CDR3 is 13 residues. J was trimmed by 3 bases and V by 8 bases; bases with no gene match: 5. The CDR3 nucleotides are TGTGCCAGTGCTAGCGGGGCATACTACGAGCAGTACTTC. It specifies CASASGAYYEQYF.

The sample holds a few counts of this clonotype. V is TRBV4-3 and J is TRBJ1-6, with no clear D. Trimming took 0 bases from V and 3 from J, leaving 9 bases between them. Germline V gene data show CDR1 as LGHNA and CDR2 as YSLEER. This CDR3 is built from 16 residues. As DNA, the CDR3 is TGCGCCAGCAGCCAAGAACGGTCCGTCTATAATTCACCCCTCCACTTT. Translation gives CASSQERSVYNSPLHF.

The rearrangement links TRBV25-1 to TRBJ2-6; D call uncertain. The CDR3 runs to 13 residues. V lost 6 bases, J lost 4 bases, and 7 bases lay in between. In germline, CDR1 is MGHDK, CDR2 SYGVNS. For the CDR3, the DNA is TGTGCCAGCAGAGAAGCCGGGGCCAACGTCCTGACTTTC. Protein sequence: CASREAGANVLTF.

The rearrangement links TRBV10-3 to TRBJ1-5; weak D call: TRBD1 (6 bases). Germline V lookup: CDR1 ENHRY, CDR2 SYGVKD. Trimming shortened V by 10 bases and J by 4 bases, and 17 bases separated the two germline ends. This CDR3 contains 14 residues. The CDR3 loop reads CATAPQGGNQPQHF. CDR3 bases: TGTGCCACCGCTCCACAGGGTGGGAATCAGCCCCAGCATTTT.

The chain has TRBV28 and TRBJ1-2; D might be TRBD1 (6 bases). V was cut by 10 bases and J by 9 bases, with 15 bases left in between. CDR3 size: 11 residues. Germline V CDR1 and CDR2: MDHEN, SYDVKM. The CDR3: CATSGDRRYTF. The CDR3 DNA reads as TGTGCCACCTCAGGGGATCGTCGCTACACCTTC.

This clonotype has a count of ten or more. The V and J genes are TRBV2 and TRBJ1-1, with D perhaps TRBD1 (6 bases). Trimming removed 4 bases from V and 3 bases from J, with 9 bases in between. In germline, CDR1 is SNHLY, CDR2 FYNNEI. The CDR3 runs 13 residues. The CDR3 DNA follows: TGTGCCAGCAGTGCGTGGACAGACACTGAAGCTTTCTTT. This gives the protein CASSAWTDTEAFF.

This clonotype was seen many times. The chain combines TRBV19 with TRBJ1-2; D not certain. Looked up from germline, CDR1 is LNHDA and CDR2 is SQIVND (reference sequence). The CDR3 has 13 amino acids. Between the trimmed V and J ends, which lost 4 bases and 2 bases, there was a span of 8 bases. The CDR3 DNA is TGTGCCAGTAGTACTCCGGGGAACTATGGCTACACCTTC. This encodes CASSTPGNYGYTF. Based on the CDR3 plus reference TRBV19 and TRBJ1-2, the full variable domain is DGGITQSPKYLFRKEGQNVTLSCEQNLNHDAMYWYRQDPGQGLRLIYYSQIVNDFQKGDIAEGYSVSREKKESFPLTVTSAQKNPTAFYLCASSTPGNYGYTFGSGTRLTVV.

This clonotype was seen repeatedly, ten times or more. The V gene is TRBV25-1, the J gene TRBJ2-7, with D hard to call. Trimming cost V 1 base and J 0 bases, with 7 bases left between them. The length of the CDR3 is 14 residues. In germline, CDR1 is MGHDK, CDR2 SYGVNS. In DNA form, the CDR3 reads TGTGCCAGCAGTGAATCGCAGAACTCCTACGAGCAGTACTTC. The encoded protein is CASSESQNSYEQYF.

This clonotype was seen only a few times. The rearrangement joins TRBV6-2 or TRBV6-3 to TRBJ1-1; D is ambiguous. The CDR3 has 17 residues. Trimming left V 6 bases short and J 0 bases short, with 20 bases between. The V gene's germline CDR1 is MNHEY and CDR2 SVGEGT. The CDR3 is CASSSPKLGLMNTEAFF. Written as DNA, the CDR3 is TGTGCCAGCAGCTCACCTAAGCTTGGGCTGATGAACACTGAAGCTTTCTTT.

In this sample, this clonotype turned up many times. As DNA, the CDR3 is TGTGCCAGCAGTGAACGGGGGGCCAATCAGCCCCAGCATTTT. Its protein is CASSERGANQPQHF. J is TRBJ1-5 and V is TRBV12-3 or TRBV12-4; a weak D match, TRBD1 (6 bases). V lost 5 bases, J lost 3 bases, and 11 bases lay in between. The length of the CDR3 is 14 residues.

V and J are TRBV19 and TRBJ1-2; D is undetermined. The CDR3 spans 13 residues. With 3 bases removed from V and 5 bases from J, the gap between germline ends came to 10 bases. Germline V lookup: CDR1 LNHDA, CDR2 SQIVND (reference sequence). The CDR3 here is CASSMNNPYGYTF. For the CDR3, the DNA is TGTGCCAGTAGTATGAATAACCCTTATGGCTACACCTTC.

This clonotype occurred many times. This chain links TRBV20-1 with TRBJ2-1; D unresolved. CDR1 and CDR2 from the germline V gene are DFQATT and SNEGSKA (reference sequence). Trimming left V 5 bases short and J 5 bases short, with 10 bases between. This CDR3 comprises 12 residues. The CDR3 protein is CSAVMPDNEQFF. CDR3 DNA sequence: TGCAGTGCTGTTATGCCCGACAATGAGCAGTTCTTC.

This clonotype was recorded at least ten times. The genes are TRBV5-8 and TRBJ1-1; D possibly corresponds to TRBD1 (6 bases). Germline CDR1 is SGHTS and CDR2 is YDEGEE. Deletions cut 3 bases from V and 4 bases from J, with 16 bases between. The CDR3 is made up of 15 amino acids. The CDR3 spells CASSYLTTGSTEAFF. CDR3 sequence (DNA): TGTGCCAGCAGCTACCTAACTACAGGGAGCACTGAAGCTTTCTTT.

This clonotype was found many times. The chain combines TRBV7-2 with TRBJ2-7; 10 bases are a match to TRBD2. V gave up 3 bases and J gave up 3 bases; unmatched junction bases: 5. The V gene's germline CDR1 is SGHTA and CDR2 FQGNSA. This CDR3 region has 15 residues. CDR3: CASSFPLAGDYEQYF. CDR3 bases: TGTGCCAGCAGCTTTCCGCTAGCGGGGGACTACGAGCAGTACTTC.

In its sample, this clonotype was seen many times. This chain uses TRBV9 with TRBJ1-1; TRBD1 agrees at 7 bases. The V segment lost 0 bases and the J segment 5 bases; nucleotides outside the gene matches: 7. The CDR3 is 15 amino acids. The V gene's germline CDR1 is SGDLS and CDR2 YYNGEE. Here the CDR3 reads CASSVVPGGLTEAFF. The CDR3 DNA is TGTGCCAGCAGCGTAGTCCCAGGGGGTTTAACTGAAGCTTTCTTT.

In this sample, this clonotype turned up a few times. This chain links TRBV19 with TRBJ1-1; possibly TRBD1 for D (6 bases). Germline CDR1 is LNHDA and CDR2 is SQIVND (reference sequence). CDR3 length equals 13 residues. Trimming took 3 bases from V and 6 from J, leaving 11 bases between them. CDR3 sequence: CASSIGGGPEAFF. The CDR3 DNA is TGTGCCAGTAGTATCGGCGGGGGCCCTGAAGCTTTCTTT. Supplemented by reference TRBV19 and TRBJ1-1, the full variable domain reads DGGITQSPKYLFRKEGQNVTLSCEQNLNHDAMYWYRQDPGQGLRLIYYSQIVNDFQKGDIAEGYSVSREKKESFPLTVTSAQKNPTAFYLCASSIGGGPEAFFGQGTRLTVV.

This clonotype was detected ten times or more. CDR3 in amino acids: CATSTQPAGSGYTF. DNA of the CDR3: TGTGCCACCAGCACCCAACCGGCTGGCTCTGGCTACACCTTC. This chain connects TRBV15 to TRBJ1-2, with D hard to call. The germline V and J ends were trimmed by 4 bases and 7 bases, with 16 bases remaining between them. The germline CDR1 and CDR2 sequences are LNHNV and YYDKDF (reference sequence). The CDR3 loop spans 14 amino acids.

The genes are TRBV6-2 or TRBV6-3 and TRBJ2-3, with D unresolved. Germline values: CDR1 MNHEY, CDR2 SVGEGT. Trimming left V 8 bases short and J 6 bases short, with 6 bases between. The CDR3 extends over 10 amino acids. The CDR3 bases are TGTGCCAGCTTCGCGGATACGCAGTATTTT. This translates into CASFADTQYF.

This clonotype appeared many times. J is TRBJ1-1 and V is TRBV11-1; TRBD1 matches 7 bases. CDR3 length: 14 residues. The germline V gene encodes CDR1 SGHAT and CDR2 FQDESV (reference sequence). Trimming at V came to 6 bases and at J to 4 bases, leaving 8 bases not matched to a gene. CDR3 in DNA: TGTGCCAGCAGATCTACAGGGGCGGTCACTGAAGCTTTCTTT. Translated, it gives CASRSTGAVTEAFF.

As for this clonotype: This clone may be a read error of a much larger clone one base away. The genes are TRBV3-1 and TRBJ2-1; possible D gene TRBD1, 6 bases. This CDR3 spans 15 amino acids. Germline CDR1 is LGHDT and CDR2 is YNNKEL (reference sequence). DNA for the CDR3: TGTGCCAGCTCACCAGGGGATGGGCGCTACAATGAGCAGCTCTTC. This codes for CASSPGDGRYNEQLF.

This clonotype was found a few times. CDR3 coding DNA: TGCGCCAGCAGCCAAGTTGATATGGGACAGACATACTACGAGCAGTACTTC. It yields the protein CASSQVDMGQTYYEQYF. The rearrangement joins TRBV4-1 to TRBJ2-7, with 7 bases that match TRBD1. Germline loops: CDR1 MGHRA, CDR2 YSYEKL. The V segment lost 1 base and the J segment 3 bases; nucleotides outside the gene matches: 12. The CDR3 length is 17 residues.